This TCR beta chain was sequenced for a study of response to subunit inactivated influenza vaccine. In this sample, this clonotype turned up a few times. Via MiXCR, TCRdb re-called the RT-PCR reads, giving one row per CDR3 protein. The repertoire has about 610,000 distinct CDR3 sequences, about 14% of them found once; the top ten carry 11%. The V gene's germline CDR1 is SGHDT and CDR2 YYEEEE. This CDR3 contains 16 residues. V was pared by 0 bases and J by 7 bases, with 20 bases between. The chain employs TRBV5-6 and TRBJ2-7, with D possibly being TRBD2 (5 bases). This sequence originates from a man over 45 who received an inactivated influenza vaccine. This material consisted of PBMCs from blood, taken 11 to 12 days after vaccination. The CDR3 sequence: CASSLGGRLTLLEQYF. CDR3 bases: TGTGCCAGCAGCTTGGGCGGGCGGCTTACCTTGTTGGAGCAGTACTTC.